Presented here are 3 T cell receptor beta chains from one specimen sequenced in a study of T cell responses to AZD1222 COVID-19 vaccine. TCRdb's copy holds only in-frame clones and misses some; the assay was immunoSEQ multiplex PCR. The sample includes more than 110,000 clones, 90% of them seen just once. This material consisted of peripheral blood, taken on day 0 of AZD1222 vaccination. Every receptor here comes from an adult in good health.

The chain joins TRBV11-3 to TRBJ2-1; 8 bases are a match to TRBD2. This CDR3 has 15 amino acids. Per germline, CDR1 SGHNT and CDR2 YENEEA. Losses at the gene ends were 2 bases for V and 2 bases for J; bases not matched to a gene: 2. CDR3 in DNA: TGTGCCAGCAGCTTACCGGGAGGGGCCTACAATGAGCAGTTCTTC. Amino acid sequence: CASSLPGGAYNEQFF.

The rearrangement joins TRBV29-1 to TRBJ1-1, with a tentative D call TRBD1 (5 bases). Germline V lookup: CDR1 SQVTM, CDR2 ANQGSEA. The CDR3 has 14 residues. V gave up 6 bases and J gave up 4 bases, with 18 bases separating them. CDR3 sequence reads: CSVAGLTSGTEAFF. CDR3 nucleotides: TGCAGCGTAGCGGGACTCACGTCGGGCACTGAAGCTTTCTTT.

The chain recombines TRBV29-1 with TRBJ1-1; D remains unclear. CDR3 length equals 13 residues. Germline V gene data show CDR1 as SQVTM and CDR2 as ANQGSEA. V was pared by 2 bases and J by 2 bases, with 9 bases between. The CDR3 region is CSVERTFNTEAFF. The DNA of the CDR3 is TGCAGCGTTGAAAGGACTTTTAACACTGAAGCTTTCTTT.